One and the same sample provided the 24 T cell receptor beta chains below, sequenced in a study of glioma-infiltrating T cells after dendritic cell vaccination. Time point noted: after dendritic cell vaccination, including at tumor progression/relapse. This table comes from immunoSEQ multiplex PCR, and its TCRdb copy is limited to in-frame clones, with some not included. The data show 20,000 or so clones, nearly 90% seen once. The sequences come from blood, collected after dendritic cell vaccination. Receptors originate from a human donor with glioblastoma.

V is TRBV29-1 and J is TRBJ2-3; weak D call: TRBD1 (5 bases). Per germline, CDR1 SQVTM and CDR2 ANQGSEA. Trimming pared 3 bases from V and 1 base from J, leaving 11 bases between. The CDR3 loop spans 14 amino acids. CDR3 residues: CSVDETERTDTQYF. CDR3 nucleotide sequence: TGCAGCGTTGACGAGACAGAGCGCACAGATACGCAGTATTTT.

The CDR3 DNA follows: TGCAGCGTTGGAGGGACAGGGCTCTACGAGCAGTACTTC. The encoded protein is CSVGGTGLYEQYF. This chain joins TRBV29-1 and TRBJ2-7; 9 positions agree with TRBD1. CDR1 and CDR2 from the germline V gene are SQVTM and ANQGSEA. The CDR3 consists of 13 residues. V gave up 4 bases and J gave up 3 bases; unmatched junction bases: 4.

This clone was picked up one time. This sequence joins TRBV30 and TRBJ1-2, with a possible D match to TRBD1 (5 bases). The V end lost 0 bases, the J end lost 4 bases, and 9 bases lay between the germline ends. The germline V gene has CDR1 GTSNPN and CDR2 SVGIG (reference sequence). The CDR3 consists of 13 residues. CDR3 bases: TGTGCCTGGAGTGTACAAGGGGCCTATGGCTACACCTTC. Encoded protein: CAWSVQGAYGYTF.

The chain is built from TRBV5-1 and TRBJ2-5, with TRBD1 as a possible D gene (5 bases). Trimming stripped 7 bases from V and 1 base from J, with 11 bases between. The CDR3 is 13 amino acids. CDR1 is SGHRS and CDR2 is YFSETQ in the germline V gene. The CDR3 DNA follows: TGCGCCAGCGGCCAGGGATCCCAAGAGACCCAGTACTTC. Its protein product is CASGQGSQETQYF. Together with reference TRBV5-1 and TRBJ2-5, the CDR3 gives the full variable domain: KAGVTQTPRYLIKTRGQQVTLSCSPISGHRSVSWYQQTPGQGLQFLFEYFSETQRNKGNFPGRFSGRQFSNSRSEMNVSTLELGDSALYLCASGQGSQETQYFGPGTRLLVL.

V usage is TRBV10-1 and J usage is TRBJ1-2; D may be TRBD1 (6 bases). The V end was cut by 7 bases, the J end by 4 bases, with 22 bases between. Germline V CDR1 and CDR2: WNHNN, SYGVQD (reference sequence). The CDR3 has 16 residues. The CDR3 spells CASTVNHRVSLYGYTF. The CDR3 DNA sequence: TGCGCCAGCACTGTAAACCACAGGGTATCCCTCTATGGCTACACCTTC.

The chain combines TRBV29-1 with TRBJ2-7, with TRBD1 matching 11 bases. The V gene's germline CDR1 is SQVTM and CDR2 ANQGSEA. CDR3 length equals 11 residues. V trimming: 6 bases; J trimming: 5 bases; junction bases outside the gene matches: 0. DNA for the CDR3: TGCAGCGTGGACAGGGGGCACGAGCAGTACTTC. It encodes CSVDRGHEQYF.

J is TRBJ2-5 and V is TRBV19; TRBD1 matches 7 bases. After removal of 4 bases from V and 7 bases from J, the junction contained 21 bases not matched to a gene. The CDR3 is made up of 18 amino acids. In germline, CDR1 is LNHDA, CDR2 SQIVND (reference sequence). CDR3 bases: TGTGCCAGTAGTAAGTCCCCCCAACGACAGGGAAAAGGGGGGACCCAGTACTTC. Translating it yields CASSKSPQRQGKGGTQYF.

The CDR3 sequence is CASSPREAGNTIYF. The CDR3 coding sequence is TGTGCCAGTTCGCCGAGGGAGGCTGGAAACACCATATATTTT. This chain uses TRBV18 with TRBJ1-3, with unresolved D. CDR1 and CDR2 from the germline V gene are KGHSH and LQKENI. The CDR3 has 14 residues. The ends were cut back, 9 bases at V and 2 bases at J, with 14 bases in the middle.

This chain connects TRBV4-3 to TRBJ2-2, with a possible D match to TRBD2 (5 bases). This CDR3 contains 14 residues. Germline loops: CDR1 LGHNA, CDR2 YSLEER. Between the trimmed V and J ends, which lost 0 bases and 5 bases, there was a span of 7 bases. CDR3: CASSQDTGTGELFF. CDR3 nucleotides: TGCGCCAGCAGCCAAGATACGGGGACCGGGGAGCTGTTTTTT.

A few counts support this clone. This chain links TRBV5-1 with TRBJ1-5; D is unresolved. The CDR3 has 15 amino acids. The V gene's germline CDR1 is SGHRS and CDR2 YFSETQ. V lost 2 bases and J 2 bases, leaving 11 bases between the germline ends. The CDR3 nucleotides read TGCGCCAGCAGCTTATGGGGAGACGGCAATCAGCCCCAGCATTTT. As protein: CASSLWGDGNQPQHF.

The chain links TRBV7-6 to TRBJ2-5, with 15 bases identical to TRBD2. V lost 4 bases to trimming and J lost 4 bases; unmatched junction nucleotides: 7. CDR1 is SGHVS, CDR2 FNYEAQ, per germline. The CDR3 has 17 residues. CDR3 sequence (DNA): TGTGCCAGCAGCTCCTTGGGACTAGCGGGGGGAGGAGAGACCCAGTACTTC. Translated: CASSSLGLAGGGETQYF.

This clone was counted only a few times. This sequence joins TRBV6-4 and TRBJ2-3; 7 bases agree with TRBD2. CDR3 length: 15 amino acids. Germline values: CDR1 MRHNA, CDR2 SNTAGT. Trimming at V came to 0 bases and at J to 1 base, leaving 1 base not matched to a gene. The CDR3 DNA is TGTGCCAGCAGTGACTCCCGGGGGGGCACAGATACGCAGTATTTT. Its translation is CASSDSRGGTDTQYF.

This clone occurred once. The chain links TRBV7-9 to TRBJ2-2, with TRBD2 as a possible D gene (5 bases). The V end was cut by 5 bases, the J end by 5 bases, with 6 bases between. The length of the CDR3 is 12 residues. Looked up from germline, CDR1 is SEHNR and CDR2 is FQNEAQ (reference sequence). The DNA for the CDR3 is TGTGCCAGCAGCCAGCGGACCGGGGAGCTGTTTTTT. Protein sequence: CASSQRTGELFF.

The chain links TRBV5-1 to TRBJ2-5, with D uncertain. Trimming stripped 0 bases from V and 3 bases from J, with 6 bases between. Germline lookup yields CDR1 SGHRS and CDR2 YFSETQ. The CDR3 runs 13 residues. The CDR3 here is CASSLDNEETQYF. DNA of the CDR3: TGCGCCAGCAGCTTGGACAATGAAGAGACCCAGTACTTC.

A few counts support this clone. The chain carries TRBV7-8 and TRBJ2-5, with TRBD2 matching 8 bases. Losses at the gene ends were 0 bases for V and 5 bases for J; bases not matched to a gene: 8. Germline V gives CDR1 SGHVS, CDR2 FQNEAQ. This CDR3 is built from 16 residues. CDR3 amino acids: CASSLALRGARETQYF. Written as DNA, the CDR3 is TGTGCCAGCAGCTTAGCGTTGCGGGGGGCACGGGAGACCCAGTACTTC.

The genes are TRBV7-9 and TRBJ2-3; possible D gene TRBD2, 7 bases. Trimming cost V 5 bases and J 4 bases, with 16 bases left between them. The CDR3 is 15 residues long. Germline CDR1 reads SEHNR; CDR2 reads FQNEAQ (reference sequence). CDR3 sequence: CASSRKRGGADTQYF. The CDR3 DNA sequence: TGTGCCAGCAGCAGGAAAAGGGGGGGGGCAGATACGCAGTATTTT.

The chain is built from TRBV6-6 and TRBJ1-2; D gene ambiguous. The germline V gene encodes CDR1 MNHNY and CDR2 SVGAGI (reference sequence). The CDR3 consists of 15 residues. Trimming took off 0 bases at V and 6 bases at J, with 14 bases between the two ends. The CDR3 sequence is CASSYSDLSGNGYTF. In DNA form, the CDR3 reads TGTGCCAGCAGTTACTCTGACCTTTCGGGAAATGGCTACACCTTC.

The chain is built from TRBV6-1 and TRBJ1-2; TRBD1 matches at 9 bases. V was clipped by 3 bases and J by 4 bases; unmatched bases: 6. Germline CDR1 MNHNS, CDR2 SASEGT. CDR3 length equals 15 residues. CDR3 in DNA: TGTGCCAGCAGTGATGGACAGGGGAGCGGCTATGGCTACACCTTC. Its translation: CASSDGQGSGYGYTF.

The CDR3 reads CASSPVGGAGEPGGYTF. The DNA for the CDR3 is TGTGCCAGCAGCCCCGTAGGGGGGGCAGGGGAGCCTGGAGGCTACACCTTC. The chain uses TRBV9 and TRBJ1-2; D is possibly TRBD1 (6 bases). CDR1 is SGDLS, CDR2 YYNGEE, per germline. This CDR3 spans 17 amino acids. Deletions cut 4 bases from V and 8 bases from J, with 27 bases between.

The V call is TRBV6-1, the J call TRBJ2-1; 11 bases fit TRBD2. Germline CDR1 reads MNHNS; CDR2 reads SASEGT. This CDR3 is 13 amino acids long. V lost 2 bases, J lost 10 bases, and 1 base stayed unmatched. In DNA, the CDR3 is TGTGCCAGCAGTGAAAGACTAGCGGGGGAGCAGTTCTTC. It codes for CASSERLAGEQFF.

The V and J genes are TRBV28 and TRBJ2-2; 7 bases map to TRBD1. Looked up from germline, CDR1 is MDHEN and CDR2 is SYDVKM. The CDR3 loop spans 15 amino acids. V was pared by 6 bases and J by 5 bases, with 9 bases of the junction left unmatched. CDR3 protein: CASRLDRVWTGELFF. The CDR3 bases are TGTGCCAGCAGGCTAGACAGGGTTTGGACCGGGGAGCTGTTTTTT. The whole variable domain, filled in from reference TRBV28 and TRBJ2-2, reads DVKVTQSSRYLVKRTGEKVFLECVQDMDHENMFWYRQDPGLGLRLIYFSYDVKMKEKGDIPEGYSVSREKKERFSLILESASTNQTSMYLCASRLDRVWTGELFFGEGSRLTVL.

The CDR3, as DNA: TGTGCCAGCAGCCAGGGGGCCCATTACGAGCAGTACTTC. It specifies CASSQGAHYEQYF. The genes are TRBV11-2 and TRBJ2-7; 8 positions agree with TRBD1. Trimming cost V 5 bases and J 4 bases; bases outside gene matches: 4. Germline CDR1 is SGHAT and CDR2 is FQNNGV. The CDR3 is made up of 13 amino acids. Complete variable domain (other parts from reference TRBV11-2 and TRBJ2-7): EAGVAQSPRYKIIEKRQSVAFWCNPISGHATLYWYQQILGQGPKLLIQFQNNGVVDDSQLPKDRFSAERLKGVDSTLKIQPAKLEDSAVYLCASSQGAHYEQYFGPGTRLTVT.

J is TRBJ2-1 and V is TRBV6-5, with TRBD2 matching 10 bases. Trimming took 0 bases from V and 6 from J; bases not matched to a gene: 5. Per germline, CDR1 MNHEY and CDR2 SVGAGI. This CDR3 region has 16 residues. DNA of the CDR3: TGTGCCAGCAGTTACTCCCTCAGCGGGGGGGCCAATGAGCAGTTCTTC. Translating it yields CASSYSLSGGANEQFF.

The V and J genes are TRBV7-9 and TRBJ1-2; TRBD1 matches at 8 bases. CDR1 SEHNR and CDR2 FQNEAQ come from the germline V gene (reference sequence). This CDR3 spans 15 amino acids. Unmatched junction bases numbered 8, after V lost 2 bases and J lost 6 bases. CDR3 sequence reads: CASSLRDRTWDGYTF. The CDR3 bases are TGTGCCAGCAGCTTAAGGGACAGGACCTGGGATGGCTACACCTTC.